Listed below are T cell receptor beta chains from one sample, sequenced in a study of OX40 agonist ivuxolimab in advanced cancers. This table comes from immunoSEQ multiplex PCR, and its TCRdb copy is limited to in-frame clones, with some not included. The sample shows 98,000 or so clones, approximately 86% of them seen only once. The sequences come from CD4+ or CD8+ T cells sorted from blood, collected in a trial of the OX40 agonist ivuxolimab. The receptor source for this set is an adult with an advanced solid tumor such as melanoma, head and neck, liver or kidney cancer. Both conserved end residues are part of each CDR3. A D gene is named only where the DNA matches it firmly. Expanded clones get a size class; other rows say once, few or many, or leave the size out.

clone_size: once
cdr3_length: 15
v_call: TRBV11-2
d_call: NA
j_call: TRBJ2-6
cdr3_nt: TGTGCCAGCAGCTTAGGTCCATCTGGGGCCAACGTCCTGACTTTC
cdr3_aa: CASSLGPSGANVLTF

clone_size: few
cdr3_length: 14
v_call: TRBV4-1
d_call: TRBD1
j_call: TRBJ2-7
cdr3_nt: TGCGCCAGCAGCCCTAAGGGGGCAAATAACGAGCAGTACTTC
cdr3_aa: CASSPKGANNEQYF

clone_size: NA
cdr3_length: 12
v_call: TRBV7-9
d_call: NA
j_call: TRBJ2-5
cdr3_nt: TGTGCCAGCAACGTCATGGGGGAGACCCAGTACTTC
cdr3_aa: CASNVMGETQYF

clone_size: NA
cdr3_length: 14
v_call: TRBV9
d_call: NA
j_call: TRBJ2-3
cdr3_nt: TGTGCCAGCAGCGTCGGGATTTCCACAGATACGCAGTATTTT
cdr3_aa: CASSVGISTDTQYF

clone_size: NA
cdr3_length: 14
v_call: TRBV11-1
d_call: TRBD1
j_call: TRBJ1-2
cdr3_nt: TGTGCCAGCAGCCAGCCGACAGGGAACTATGGCTACACCTTC
cdr3_aa: CASSQPTGNYGYTF

clone_size: NA
cdr3_length: 13
v_call: TRBV7-9
d_call: NA
j_call: TRBJ2-5
cdr3_nt: TGTGCCAGCAGCTTTGGGTCACAAGAGACCCAGTACTTC
cdr3_aa: CASSFGSQETQYF

clone_size: NA
cdr3_length: 14
v_call: TRBV11-2
d_call: NA
j_call: TRBJ2-5
cdr3_nt: TGTGCCAGCAGCTTCGGTCCGGCCAGAGAGACCCAGTACTTC
cdr3_aa: CASSFGPARETQYF

clone_size: NA
cdr3_length: 13
v_call: TRBV14
d_call: TRBD2
j_call: TRBJ2-7
cdr3_nt: TGTGCCAGCAGCGCCACGGGCGGGGGCGAGCAGTACTTC
cdr3_aa: CASSATGGGEQYF

clone_size: NA
cdr3_length: 14
v_call: TRBV7-9
d_call: NA
j_call: TRBJ2-3
cdr3_nt: TGTGCCAGCAGCTTTCGGGGGTCCGGGGATACGCAGTATTTT
cdr3_aa: CASSFRGSGDTQYF

clone_size: NA
cdr3_length: 15
v_call: TRBV28
d_call: NA
j_call: TRBJ2-2
cdr3_nt: TGTGCCAGCAGTTCTACAGGGTATTACACCGGGGAGCTGTTTTTT
cdr3_aa: CASSSTGYYTGELFF

clone_size: NA
cdr3_length: 14
v_call: TRBV11-1
d_call: NA
j_call: TRBJ2-7
cdr3_nt: TGTGCCAGCAGCTTCGTCCAGGGCACCTACGAGCAGTACTTC
cdr3_aa: CASSFVQGTYEQYF

clone_size: NA
cdr3_length: 12
v_call: TRBV7-9
d_call: NA
j_call: TRBJ1-2
cdr3_nt: TGTGCCAGCCGGCGACAGAACTATGGCTACACCTTC
cdr3_aa: CASRRQNYGYTF

clone_size: NA
cdr3_length: 15
v_call: TRBV7-2
d_call: NA
j_call: TRBJ2-3
cdr3_nt: TGTGCCAGCAGCTCCCCCGGGGCGGAGGCAGATACGCAGTATTTT
cdr3_aa: CASSSPGAEADTQYF

clone_size: NA
cdr3_length: 16
v_call: TRBV7-9
d_call: NA
j_call: TRBJ2-3
cdr3_nt: TGTGCCAGCAGACTTAACACGGGGGCTCCCGTGAATACGCAGTATTTT
cdr3_aa: CASRLNTGAPVNTQYF

clone_size: NA
cdr3_length: 13
v_call: TRBV29-1
d_call: NA
j_call: TRBJ2-5
cdr3_nt: TGCAGCGTTGTTAACGGGATCGAGGAGACCCAGTACTTC
cdr3_aa: CSVVNGIEETQYF

clone_size: NA
cdr3_length: 16
v_call: TRBV10-3
d_call: TRBD2
j_call: TRBJ2-2
cdr3_nt: TGTGCCATCAGTGGGGCGGGAGGGCTAAACACCGGGGAGCTGTTTTTT
cdr3_aa: CAISGAGGLNTGELFF

clone_size: NA
cdr3_length: 11
v_call: TRBV20-1
d_call: NA
j_call: TRBJ1-2
cdr3_nt: TGCTTAATCGCGGTAATATATGGCTACACCTTC
cdr3_aa: CLIAVIYGYTF

clone_size: NA
cdr3_length: 14
v_call: TRBV7-8
d_call: NA
j_call: TRBJ1-1
cdr3_nt: TGTGCCAGCAGCTTAGACAGGGCATTGACTGAAGCTTTCTTT
cdr3_aa: CASSLDRALTEAFF

clone_size: NA
cdr3_length: 14
v_call: TRBV30
d_call: NA
j_call: TRBJ2-5
cdr3_nt: TGTGCCTGGAACGAGGCGACAGCGGGCCGGACCCAGTACTTC
cdr3_aa: CAWNEATAGRTQYF

clone_size: NA
cdr3_length: 13
v_call: TRBV10-3
d_call: TRBD1
j_call: TRBJ1-5
cdr3_nt: TGTGCCATCAGAGGACAGGTGAATCAGCCCCAGCATTTT
cdr3_aa: CAIRGQVNQPQHF

clone_size: NA
cdr3_length: 16
v_call: TRBV11-2
d_call: NA
j_call: TRBJ2-7
cdr3_nt: TGTGCCAGCAGCGCCCGTAGGCGACCGAGCTCCTACGAGCAGTACTTC
cdr3_aa: CASSARRRPSSYEQYF

clone_size: NA
cdr3_length: 15
v_call: TRBV5-8
d_call: NA
j_call: TRBJ1-5
cdr3_nt: TGTGCCAGCAGCCCCGGGACCTACTCCAGACAGCCCCAGCATTTT
cdr3_aa: CASSPGTYSRQPQHF

clone_size: NA
cdr3_length: 13
v_call: TRBV7-3
d_call: NA
j_call: TRBJ1-2
cdr3_nt: TGTGCCAGCAGTAACCGGGACGGCTATGGCTACACCTTC
cdr3_aa: CASSNRDGYGYTF

clone_size: NA
cdr3_length: 12
v_call: TRBV7-9
d_call: NA
j_call: TRBJ1-5
cdr3_nt: TGTGCCAGCAGCTTAGATATAGGGCCCCAGCATTTT
cdr3_aa: CASSLDIGPQHF

clone_size: NA
cdr3_length: 15
v_call: TRBV28
d_call: TRBD1
j_call: TRBJ1-2
cdr3_nt: TGTGCCAGCAGGGACAGGGGGCTTCTTAACTATGGCTACACCTTC
cdr3_aa: CASRDRGLLNYGYTF

clone_size: NA
cdr3_length: 14
v_call: TRBV5-1
d_call: NA
j_call: TRBJ1-1
cdr3_nt: TGCGCCAGCAGCCTAGACGACAGGAACACTGAAGCTTTCTTT
cdr3_aa: CASSLDDRNTEAFF

clone_size: NA
cdr3_length: 18
v_call: TRBV7-2
d_call: NA
j_call: TRBJ1-5
cdr3_nt: TGTGCCAGCAGCTTAGCGGGAGTTTTAGAGGGTAACAATCAGCCCCAGCATTTT
cdr3_aa: CASSLAGVLEGNNQPQHF

clone_size: NA
cdr3_length: 16
v_call: TRBV19
d_call: NA
j_call: TRBJ1-2
cdr3_nt: TGTGCCAGTCAAGGTGTCTCTGCGGGAGCTAACTATGGCTACACCTTC
cdr3_aa: CASQGVSAGANYGYTF

clone_size: NA
cdr3_length: 11
v_call: TRBV28
d_call: NA
j_call: TRBJ1-5
cdr3_nt: TGTGCCAGCAGCAACAATCAGCCCCAGCATTTT
cdr3_aa: CASSNNQPQHF

clone_size: few
cdr3_length: 16
v_call: TRBV19
d_call: TRBD1
j_call: TRBJ1-1
cdr3_nt: TGTGCCAGTAGAAAGGGGACAGGGGGCGCGGGCACTGAAGCTTTCTTT
cdr3_aa: CASRKGTGGAGTEAFF

clone_size: NA
cdr3_length: 17
v_call: TRBV5-4
d_call: NA
j_call: TRBJ2-7
cdr3_nt: TGTGCCAGCAGCTTGGATGGCGGGACGGTGAATCCCTACGAGCAGTACTTC
cdr3_aa: CASSLDGGTVNPYEQYF

clone_size: NA
cdr3_length: 13
v_call: TRBV27
d_call: TRBD2
j_call: TRBJ2-1
cdr3_nt: TGTGCCAGCATTGGACTAGCGAAGAATGAGCAGTTCTTC
cdr3_aa: CASIGLAKNEQFF

clone_size: NA
cdr3_length: 16
v_call: TRBV27
d_call: NA
j_call: TRBJ2-7
cdr3_nt: TGTGCCAGCAGTTTATCATATGAGGTCTACTTCTACGAGCAGTACTTC
cdr3_aa: CASSLSYEVYFYEQYF